A single sample gave rise to the 8 T cell receptor beta chains below, sequenced in a study of tumor-infiltrating lymphocytes in primary liver carcinoma. RNA isolated from unsorted whole blood supplied the blood RNA, with germline DNA also extracted. Reverse transcription of 500 ng total RNA with a constant-region primer produced TCR beta cDNA. Libraries covering TCR beta were generated through three nested multiplex PCR rounds (using a slightly modified ARM-PCR). TRBV1-TRBV30 forward primers paired with a C-beta reverse primer drove the first two PCR rounds, about 9 cycles each. One entry per CDR3 protein, called by TCRdb with MiXCR from the multiplex PCR reads. In the table there are about 350,000 distinct CDR3 sequences, 65% of which are singletons. The source material was peripheral blood. Source of these receptors: a man between 35 and 55 years old with primary liver carcinoma and hepatitis B virus infection.

As regards this clonotype: An end of the junction does not agree with germline; a read error may underlie this. This rearrangement joins TRBV6-5 to TRBJ2-7; 9 bases fit TRBD1. Germline assignment: CDR1 MNHEY and CDR2 SVGAGI. The CDR3 contains 15 residues. CDR3 residues: CASSNRQGVGHEKYF. The CDR3 bases are TGTGCCAGCAGTAATCGACAGGGGGTGGGCCACGAGAAGTACTTC.

Concerning this clonotype: The junction differs from germline at one of its ends, possibly a read error. The CDR3 DNA follows: TGTGTCAGCACCCCAGGACAGGGAACGCAGTATTTT. The encoded protein is CVSTPGQGTQYF. The chain couples TRBV6-1 to TRBJ2-3; 8 bases align to TRBD1. CDR1 MNHNS and CDR2 SASEGT come from the germline V gene. CDR3 length: 12 amino acids.

Note on this clonotype: One junction end disagrees with the germline gene, perhaps due to a read error. The chain couples TRBV6-2 or TRBV6-3 to TRBJ2-5; D is perhaps TRBD1 (6 bases). Germline loops: CDR1 MNHEY, CDR2 SVGEGT. CDR3 size: 14 residues. Here the CDR3 DNA reads TGTACCAGCAGTCAACAGGGTGCTTCGAAGACCCAGTACTTC. It encodes CTSSQQGASKTQYF.

Ten or more counts support this clonotype. This rearrangement joins TRBV11-1 to TRBJ2-1; D is uncertain. V shed 3 bases and J shed 10 bases, with 10 bases lying between them. This CDR3 is 12 amino acids long. Germline V gene lookup returns CDR1 SGHAT and CDR2 FQDESV (reference sequence). The CDR3 nucleotides read TGTGCCAGCAGCTTCCCGAGTGGGGAGCAGTTCTTC. It specifies CASSFPSGEQFF.

As to this clonotype: A read error may be the cause here, since a much bigger clone is one base away. The V and J genes are TRBV6-5 and TRBJ2-2; D is uncertain. Germline-derived CDR1 and CDR2 are MNHEY and SVGAGI. V lost 11 bases and J lost 4, with 14 bases in between. The CDR3 runs to 13 residues. CDR3 coding DNA: TGTGCCTCCCAATGGCGTACCACCGGGGAGCTGTTTTTT. It specifies CASQWRTTGELFF.

The CDR3 bases are TGTGCCAGCAGTTTAGGGGGGGGCGGGTTCTCCTACGAGCAGTACTTC. This translates into CASSLGGGGFSYEQYF. This sequence joins TRBV28 and TRBJ2-7, with D possibly TRBD2 on 7 matching bases. V was trimmed by 2 bases and J by 0 bases, leaving 14 bases between them. CDR1 and CDR2 from the germline V gene are MDHEN and SYDVKM. The CDR3 loop spans 16 amino acids.

The chain couples TRBV12-3 or TRBV12-4 to TRBJ1-3; 8 nucleotides agree with TRBD1. The CDR3 covers 16 residues. The V and J ends lost 5 bases and 2 bases, in that order; junction bases with no gene match: 8. The CDR3 DNA sequence: TGTGCCAGCAGTGCCCGACAGGGGAACCCTGGAAACACCATATATTTT. Protein: CASSARQGNPGNTIYF.

A word on this clonotype: With a much larger clone just one base away, this may be a read error. The chain has TRBV4-1 and TRBJ1-4; D is possibly TRBD1 (5 bases). The CDR3 contains 15 residues. V lost 2 bases and J lost 5, with 12 bases in between. Germline CDR1 is MGHRA and CDR2 is YSYEKL. This chain's CDR3 is CASSQIQEGNEKLFF. The CDR3 nucleotides are TGCGCCAGCAGCCAAATACAGGAGGGGAATGAAAAACTGTTTTTT.